Below are 3 T cell receptor beta chains sequenced from a single sample in a study of shared clonotypes between healthy human individuals. CD45RO-negative, CCR7-positively selected cells formed the naive CD8 fraction, excluding terminally differentiated effector memory CD45RA+ cells. The data were produced by immunoSEQ multiplex PCR, yet TCRdb's version contains in-frame clones alone and is incomplete. This sample has hundreds of thousands of clones; just over 95% occur once, and the top ten carry around 0.21%. Input material: naive CD8+ T cells sorted from blood. The receptor source for this set is a man aged 25-45 years in good health.

The rearrangement links TRBV19 to TRBJ1-5, with D possibly being TRBD1 (5 bases). This CDR3 contains 16 residues. V gave up 4 bases and J gave up 0 bases, with 13 bases separating them. Germline CDR1 is LNHDA and CDR2 is SQIVND (reference sequence). The CDR3 DNA reads TGTGCCAGTAGTAGCCCACAGGTTCCTAGCAATCAGCCCCAGCATTTT. It is translated as CASSSPQVPSNQPQHF.

The chain recombines TRBV29-1 with TRBJ1-2; TRBD1 matches 10 bases. The CDR3 length is 16 residues. CDR1 SQVTM and CDR2 ANQGSEA come from the germline V gene. V shed 3 bases, J shed 1 base, and the junction held 8 bases outside the gene matches. CDR3 nucleotides: TGCAGCGTTGAGGGTCAGACAGGGGGCTATAACTATGGCTACACCTTC. It encodes CSVEGQTGGYNYGYTF.

CDR3 residues: CASSSDRWGTQYF. The CDR3 DNA is TGTGCCAGCAGCTCGGATCGATGGGGGACCCAGTACTTC. This rearrangement joins TRBV7-9 to TRBJ2-5; D remains unclear. Per germline, CDR1 SEHNR and CDR2 FQNEAQ (reference sequence). Trimming shortened V by 4 bases and J by 7 bases, and 13 bases separated the two germline ends. The CDR3 runs 13 residues.